The clone carrying this TCR beta chain was seen at least ten times. Antigen: not known. The CDR3 is 17 amino acids. The ends lost 5 bases at V and 11 bases at J; junction bases unmatched: 17. Looked up from germline, CDR1 is SGHDT and CDR2 is YYEEEE. The sample comes from a study of human T cells and chemical hapten exposure. About the research overall: Readings were taken at 6 days from patch tests that had applied 0.01% DPC to the upper back. TCR yields per sample varied, mainly owing to small pooled library volume differences.

Study-level results: The formation of large CDR3 similarity clusters by expanded TCRs significantly exceeded that of controls.

TCRdb used MiXCR to reprocess the RACE reads, holding one entry per CDR3 protein. The table includes approximately 41,000 distinct CDR3 sequences, over 7.5% detected once. The time point denotes: patch test 3, about 24 weeks after DPC sensitization. Treatment described: therapeutic diphenylcyclopropenone sensitization with weekly scalp DPC. Sequencing started from total RNA isolated from unfractionated whole blood. Source: whole blood, taken in connection with sensitization to the hapten diphenylcyclopropenone (DPC). The chain recombines TRBV5-6 with TRBJ2-1, with 12 bases matching TRBD2. This TCR was recovered from a man aged 50-59 years with alopecia areata. Some clones in this sample may be carry-over from other donors' samples. The CDR3 protein is CASSVGGVGLAGIKQFF. The CDR3 nucleotides read TGTGCCAGCAGTGTAGGGGGAGTAGGACTAGCGGGAATTAAGCAGTTCTTC.